Listed here are 18 T cell receptor beta chains from one sample, sequenced in a study of blood T cell repertoires in COVID-19. Clones were read by immunoSEQ multiplex PCR, and TCRdb kept only the in-frame ones, dropping some. Among 60,000 to 80,000 clones listed, about 88% were seen once. Sequencing used peripheral blood. These receptors were obtained from a man between 65 and 85 years old with acute or convalescent COVID-19.

The chain combines TRBV5-6 with TRBJ1-2; D call uncertain. The CDR3 sequence is 12 residues long. CDR1 is SGHDT and CDR2 is YYEEEE in the germline V gene. V shed 4 bases and J shed 5 bases, with 9 bases lying between them. The CDR3 nucleotides are TGTGCCAGCAGCGTGTCGGGATATGGCTACACCTTC. It encodes CASSVSGYGYTF. The complete variable domain, with remaining parts taken from reference TRBV5-6 and TRBJ1-2, reads DAGVTQSPTHLIKTRGQQVTLRCSPKSGHDTVSWYQQALGQGPQFIFQYYEEEERQRGNFPDRFSGHQFPNYSSELNVNALLLGDSALYLCASSVSGYGYTFGSGTRLTVV.

The rearrangement links TRBV24-1 to TRBJ2-5; possibly TRBD2 for D (6 bases). V gave up 7 bases and J gave up 5 bases, with 16 bases separating them. The CDR3 loop spans 14 amino acids. The germline V gene has CDR1 KGHDR and CDR2 SFDVKD. As DNA, the CDR3 is TGTGCCACCAGGGGCTGGGGAGGTGAGGAGACCCAGTACTTC. Translation: CATRGWGGEETQYF.

The chain couples TRBV6-5 to TRBJ2-1; TRBD1 matches 7 bases. The CDR3 length is 15 residues. Germline V CDR1 and CDR2: MNHEY, SVGAGI. J gave up 4 bases and V 7 bases, and 10 bases lay outside the gene matches. The CDR3 DNA reads TGTGCCAGCACTCCGTCACAGGGGACATACAATGAGCAGTTCTTC. It specifies CASTPSQGTYNEQFF.

The chain uses TRBV7-9 and TRBJ2-1; weak D call: TRBD2 (6 bases). The CDR3 has 18 residues. Germline V gene lookup returns CDR1 SEHNR and CDR2 FQNEAQ (reference sequence). Between the trimmed V and J ends, which lost 2 bases and 3 bases, there was a span of 20 bases. Written as DNA, the CDR3 is TGTGCCAGCAGCTTAATTTCGGCGGGAAGGAGGCTCTACAATGAGCAGTTCTTC. This sequence encodes CASSLISAGRRLYNEQFF.

This clone appeared a few times. This chain uses TRBV19 with TRBJ2-2; 8 positions agree with TRBD1. CDR1 is LNHDA, CDR2 SQIVND, per germline (reference sequence). V lost 3 bases and J lost 5; bases outside the gene matches: 5. The CDR3 loop spans 15 amino acids. The CDR3 DNA reads TGTGCCAGTAGTATCGGGACAGGAGTTACCGGGGAGCTGTTTTTT. Its protein product is CASSIGTGVTGELFF.

V and J are TRBV2 and TRBJ2-7; a possible D gene is TRBD1 (5 bases). With 4 bases removed from V and 5 bases from J, the gap between germline ends came to 15 bases. The CDR3 contains 14 residues. In germline, CDR1 is SNHLY, CDR2 FYNNEI. The CDR3 region has the DNA TGTGCCAGCAGTGCCAGGGATGGGTGGGACGAGCAGTACTTC. Protein product: CASSARDGWDEQYF. Complete variable domain (other parts from reference TRBV2 and TRBJ2-7): EPEVTQTPSHQVTQMGQEVILRCVPISNHLYFYWYRQILGQKVEFLVSFYNNEISEKSEIFDDQFSVERPDGSNFTLKIRSTKLEDSAMYFCASSARDGWDEQYFGPGTRLTVT.

This sequence joins TRBV27 and TRBJ1-2, with 7 bases identical to TRBD1. From germline, CDR1 is MNHEY and CDR2 SMNVEV (reference sequence). V lost 6 bases, J lost 4 bases, and 14 bases stayed unmatched. CDR3 size: 16 residues. The CDR3 loop reads CASSTGTVNGLYGYTF. The CDR3 bases are TGTGCCAGCAGCACCGGGACAGTCAACGGTCTCTATGGCTACACCTTC.

This rearrangement joins TRBV20-1 to TRBJ2-7; 8 bases are a match to TRBD1. Germline CDR1 is DFQATT and CDR2 is SNEGSKA (reference sequence). The CDR3 has 13 residues. With 3 bases clipped from V and 5 bases from J, the junction kept 6 bases outside the gene matches. This chain's CDR3 is CSASRQGADEQYF. The CDR3 DNA reads TGCAGTGCTAGTAGGCAGGGGGCGGACGAGCAGTACTTC.

The V call is TRBV9, the J call TRBJ1-1, with D maybe TRBD1 (6 bases). V was cut by 4 bases and J by 7 bases, with 23 bases left in between. The CDR3 loop spans 16 amino acids. CDR1 and CDR2 from the germline V gene are SGDLS and YYNGEE. CDR3 nucleotide sequence: TGTGCCAGCAGCACCCAGGGGATGGAGAGGGCGGATGAAGCTTTCTTT. Encoded protein: CASSTQGMERADEAFF.

V gene TRBV11-2 combines with J gene TRBJ2-3, with TRBD2 matching over 13 bases. This CDR3 has 16 amino acids. V shed 4 bases and J 5 bases; nucleotides not matched to a gene: 6. In germline, CDR1 is SGHAT, CDR2 FQNNGV. CDR3 bases: TGTGCCAGCAGCTCCCGACTAGCGGGAGGTAGAGATACGCAGTATTTT. Its protein is CASSSRLAGGRDTQYF.

This chain links TRBV6-5 with TRBJ2-1; D may be TRBD1 (5 bases). The V end was cut by 9 bases, the J end by 4 bases, with 13 bases between. Germline CDR1 reads MNHEY; CDR2 reads SVGAGI. There are 13 residues in the CDR3. The CDR3 spells CASTGHQYNEQFF. The DNA for the CDR3 is TGTGCCAGTACAGGCCACCAGTACAATGAGCAGTTCTTC.

The rearrangement uses TRBV21-1 and TRBJ1-4; the table assigns TRBD1, which was not confirmed against the DNA. TRBV21-1 is a listed pseudogene. This CDR3 has 19 residues. Here the CDR3 reads CASSKEGSHLNRSCEKLFF. For the CDR3, the DNA is TGTGCCAGCAGCAAAGAGGGTTCCCACCTGAACAGGTCGTGTGAAAAACTGTTTTTT.

This clone occurred once. This chain connects TRBV28 to TRBJ1-1; 7 bases are a match to TRBD1. The CDR3 has 14 amino acids. Per the germline V gene, CDR1 is MDHEN and CDR2 is SYDVKM. The V and J ends lost 5 bases and 0 bases, in that order; junction bases with no gene match: 3. CDR3 amino acids: CASSTTGMNTEAFF. The CDR3 DNA reads as TGTGCCAGCAGTACGACAGGGATGAACACTGAAGCTTTCTTT. Together with reference TRBV28 and TRBJ1-1, the CDR3 gives the full variable domain: DVKVTQSSRYLVKRTGEKVFLECVQDMDHENMFWYRQDPGLGLRLIYFSYDVKMKEKGDIPEGYSVSREKKERFSLILESASTNQTSMYLCASSTTGMNTEAFFGQGTRLTVV.

The rearrangement links TRBV7-2 to TRBJ2-1, with 7 bases aligning to TRBD2. With V trimmed by 2 bases and J by 4 bases, 8 bases remained unmatched. The germline V gene encodes CDR1 SGHTA and CDR2 FQGNSA. The CDR3 totals 16 residues. The chain's CDR3 is CASSLFPGGNYNEQFF. CDR3 sequence (DNA): TGTGCCAGCAGCTTATTCCCGGGGGGTAATTACAATGAGCAGTTCTTC. Drawing the rest from reference TRBV7-2 and TRBJ2-1, the complete variable domain is GAGVSQSPSNKVTEKGKDVELRCDPISGHTALYWYRQSLGQGLEFLIYFQGNSAPDKSGLPSDRFSAERTGGSVSTLTIQRTQQEDSAVYLCASSLFPGGNYNEQFFGPGTRLTVL.

The J gene is TRBJ2-5, the V gene TRBV6-5; D may be TRBD2 (6 bases). The CDR3 length is 15 residues. Germline V gene sequence: CDR1 MNHEY, CDR2 SVGAGI. Deletions cut 2 bases from V and 4 bases from J, with 14 bases between. In DNA, the CDR3 is TGTGCCAGCAGTTACGGAGGGATTGGTGGAGAGACCCAGTACTTC. This translates into CASSYGGIGGETQYF.

This chain joins TRBV10-1 and TRBJ2-7; a possible D gene is TRBD1 (5 bases). The V end was cut by 10 bases, the J end by 6 bases, with 19 bases between. CDR3 length: 13 amino acids. From germline, CDR1 is WNHNN and CDR2 SYGVQD (reference sequence). In DNA, the CDR3 is TGCGCCACCCTCCAACCCCAGGGTGTCGAGCAGTACTTC. It codes for CATLQPQGVEQYF.

The rearrangement uses TRBV9 and TRBJ2-7, with D maybe TRBD2 (5 bases). The CDR3 runs to 15 residues. CDR1 SGDLS and CDR2 YYNGEE come from the germline V gene. The V end lost 0 bases, the J end lost 5 bases, and 15 bases lay between the germline ends. The CDR3 bases are TGTGCCAGCAGCGTAGAAGCTAGCAGGTCCCACGAGCAGTACTTC. Protein sequence: CASSVEASRSHEQYF. Looking up the rest from reference TRBV9 and TRBJ2-7 gives the full variable domain: DSGVTQTPKHLITATGQRVTLRCSPRSGDLSVYWYQQSLDQGLQFLIQYYNGEERAKGNILERFSAQQFPDLHSELNLSSLELGDSALYFCASSVEASRSHEQYFGPGTRLTVT.

This rearrangement joins TRBV4-2 to TRBJ2-3; TRBD2 matches 14 bases. Per germline, CDR1 LGHNA and CDR2 YNFKEQ. Trimming cost V 2 bases and J 3 bases; bases outside gene matches: 4. CDR3 length: 17 residues. The CDR3 reads CASSQFGTSGSTDTQYF. The CDR3 bases are TGTGCCAGCAGCCAATTTGGGACTAGCGGGAGTACAGATACGCAGTATTTT.